This T cell receptor beta chain was sequenced in a study of radiotherapy plus CTLA-4 blockade in lung cancer (dated by TCRdb to 2017 to 2018). General notes on the study: Objective responses were observed in 18% of enrolled patients, and disease control was achieved in roughly 30%.

In this study, focal radiation therapy paired with CTLA-4 blockade (ipilimumab) was tested in patients who had chemo-refractory metastatic non-small-cell lung cancer. This clone was detected only a few times. This receptor's antigen is unknown. Qualities for individual bases were not recorded, and no much larger clone is one base off. Library creation used the immunoSEQ multiplex PCR assay. In its TCRdb copy, this immuneACCESS table keeps in-frame sequences only and misses some clones. Where compared with another copy, unresolved V genes explain less than half of these, and the others have no known cause. Within this sample are about 98,000 clones, with 82% of them counted one time only. Of the sample, approximately 3.4% is held by the ten largest clones. Study-wide conclusions, independent of this receptor: The strongest predictors of response were reported to be early dynamic shifts in blood T cell clones along with a rise in serum interferon-beta following radiation. TCR clones derived from tumors expanded in peripheral blood after treatment with radiotherapy and ipilimumab.

V loses 5 bases of germline sequence and J loses 6 bases, and the interval between the two ends is 22 bases. The germline V gene encodes CDR1 LNHDA and CDR2 SQIVND (reference sequence). The CDR3 covers 16 residues, taking in both the cysteine and the phenylalanine. Only CDR3 DNA remains: 48 bases, in frame from the first base. This TCR was recovered from a human donor with non-small cell lung cancer who had a partial response to radiotherapy plus ipilimumab. The sample was peripheral blood, taken from a patient treated with radiotherapy plus ipilimumab. This chain joins TRBV19 to TRBJ1-1; TRBD1 might be the D gene, on 6 matching bases. The bases are TGTGCCAGTAGTGACCGGGACACCGAGGTGTTAGCTGAAGCTTTCTTT. It codes for CASSDRDTEVLAEAFF.